This TCR beta chain was sequenced in a study of blood T cells in healthy people across ages. A second 7 to 11 cycle PCR used barcoded and J-beta primers. Each cDNA molecule was tagged by a template-switch adaptor with 12 random nucleotides. TCRdb re-called the 5' RACE reads with MiXCR, one entry per CDR3 protein. The repertoire holds about 720,000 distinct CDR3 sequences, approximately 22% seen once, with 22% in the top ten. Per sample, a minimum of 6.5 million PBMCs were isolated. CDR3 length equals 12 residues. Germline loops: CDR1 MDHEN, CDR2 SYDVKM. V lost 6 bases and J 4 bases, leaving 10 bases between the germline ends. This clonotype has at least ten counts.

J is TRBJ2-7 and V is TRBV28, with D perhaps matching TRBD1 (5 bases). The receptor was derived from a man in his 70s in good health. Sequencing was carried out using blood. CDR3 in amino acids: CASSPQGYEQYF. CDR3 DNA sequence: TGTGCCAGCAGCCCCCAGGGTTACGAGCAGTACTTC.